Below are 5 T cell receptor beta chains sequenced from a single sample in a study of OX40 agonist ivuxolimab in advanced cancers. Data came from immunoSEQ multiplex PCR; TCRdb stores just in-frame clones and leaves some out. The sample lists 75,000 to 95,000 clones, 80% to 90% occurring once. The sequenced sample was CD4+ or CD8+ T cells sorted from blood, obtained in a trial of the OX40 agonist ivuxolimab. The source of these receptors is an adult with an advanced solid tumor such as melanoma, head and neck, liver or kidney cancer.

The J gene is TRBJ1-2, the V gene TRBV6-6; D unclear. Trimming pared 7 bases from V and 3 bases from J, leaving 15 bases between. Germline V lookup: CDR1 MNHNY, CDR2 SVGAGI (reference sequence). The CDR3 consists of 14 residues. CDR3 protein: CASNWAEPDYGYTF. The CDR3 DNA follows: TGTGCCAGCAATTGGGCGGAGCCCGACTATGGCTACACCTTC.

The rearrangement links TRBV4-1 to TRBJ2-5; 9 positions match TRBD2. V dropped 0 bases and J dropped 5; count of bases not matched to a gene: 10. Germline V gene lookup returns CDR1 MGHRA and CDR2 YSYEKL. The CDR3 loop spans 17 amino acids. CDR3 residues: CASSQDEAGGRLETQYF. In DNA, the CDR3 is TGCGCCAGCAGCCAAGATGAGGCGGGGGGGCGGTTGGAGACCCAGTACTTC.

This clone has a handful of counts. The chain couples TRBV15 to TRBJ1-3; D might be TRBD1 (5 bases). CDR1 and CDR2 from the germline V gene are LNHNV and YYDKDF (reference sequence). Between the trimmed V and J ends, which lost 6 bases and 8 bases, there was a span of 26 bases. The length of the CDR3 is 17 residues. The CDR3 region is CATSRKGKGSPGDTIYF. CDR3 nucleotides: TGTGCCACCAGTAGGAAGGGGAAAGGGAGTCCCGGGGACACCATATATTTT.

The J gene is TRBJ1-2, the V gene TRBV19, with 7 bases matching TRBD1. V was clipped by 6 bases and J by 5 bases; unmatched bases: 12. From germline, CDR1 is LNHDA and CDR2 SQIVND (reference sequence). The CDR3 runs 15 residues. Written as DNA, the CDR3 is TGTGCCAGTAGATTTACCGGGACAGATTATTATGGCTACACCTTC. It specifies CASRFTGTDYYGYTF.

The chain links TRBV6-1 to TRBJ1-6; D remains unclear. The CDR3 runs to 15 residues. From germline, CDR1 is MNHNS and CDR2 SASEGT. V lost 6 bases to trimming and J lost 15 bases, with 24 bases between them. The CDR3 spells CASSDPGLGLIYLHF. As DNA, the CDR3 is TGTGCCAGCAGCGACCCTGGCCTGGGTTTAATTTACCTCCACTTT.